This record covers a single T cell receptor beta chain. What antigen it recognizes has not been identified. The input lacks base qualities; no much larger clone sits a single base away. Reading the germline V gene gives CDR1 SGHDN and CDR2 FVKESK. From the cysteine through the phenylalanine, the CDR3 covers 14 amino acids. Solely the CDR3 DNA is kept, with 42 bases framed from the first base. The trim is 3 bases for V and 1 base for J, with a gap of 9 bases between the germline ends. The data belong to a study of blood T cell repertoires in COVID-19 (dated by TCRdb to the early 2020s). Some background on the complete study: The collaborator samples originated in the United States, Italy and Spain and spanned the acute and convalescent phases of COVID-19. The sample metadata nearly always contained a de-identified subject ID, COVID-19 status, age in years and sex. A freely available public database, intended as a resource for researchers studying the immune response to SARS-CoV-2, is where the repertoires were released. Where HLA class I and class II types were available, the types were taken from metadata supplied by the sample provider, not from assay-based typing. The samples were drawn from the first 160 participants of the ongoing ImmuneRACE study and from 1,254 subjects provided by 6 global collaborators. The material from the prospective study consisted of cDNA or gDNA derived from T cells, B-cell-depleted T cells, or PBMCs. The dataset comprised deeply sampled blood TCRbeta repertoires from subjects exposed to, actively infected with, or recovered from COVID-19. Results and caveats for the whole study, not just this receptor: The quantity of clinical and demographic metadata differed by source and by participant and was supplied without curation.

TCRbeta CDR3 regions were amplified from genomic DNA using the immunoSEQ Assay, a bias-controlled multiplex PCR. In the authors' own workflow: Nucleated cell counts per sample were estimated from amplification of reference gene primers within the assay. To quantify the absolute abundance of each unique TCRbeta CDR3 rearrangement, sequence reads were collapsed and filtered. For each sample, productive Simpson clonality was calculated as the square root of Simpson's diversity index over productive rearrangements. The table was pulled from immuneACCESS by TCRdb, which kept in-frame rearrangements only. Such tables lose some clones; where checked, under half of the loss comes from unresolved V genes, and the rest has no known cause. D and trimming come from the DNA, and the V and J calls and clone size come from that table. The sample table contains 110,000 to 150,000 clones; only one count was recorded for around 73% of them. The biggest ten clones account for approximately 6% of the sample.

Participants in the prospective study were aged roughly 18 to 89 years, lived in 20 to 25 United States geographic areas, and enrolled through a virtual design. To assign participants to cohorts, the prospective study relied on clinical history that participants themselves reported in a screening survey and a study questionnaire. ImmuneRACE Cohort 3 recovered participants were defined by two consecutive negative NP/OP PCR tests, healthcare professional clearance, or symptom resolution. Mobile phlebotomists in the prospective study collected whole blood, serum and a nasopharyngeal or oropharyngeal swab from every participant. Participants in the prospective study had the option to provide additional blood draws and questionnaires over an approximately 2-month period. Prospective study blood samples were shipped either frozen or at room temperature before DNA extraction.

The rearrangement joined TRBV14 to TRBJ1-1, with the D gene uncertain. The clonotype originates from a woman between 50 and 59 years old who had recovered from COVID-19. Material: PBMCs or T cells enriched from blood (not recorded which). The CDR3 has the sequence CASSQELGNTEAFF. The DNA is as follows: TGTGCCAGCAGCCAGGAACTAGGGAACACTGAAGCTTTCTTT. Reference TRBV14 and TRBJ1-1 genes cover what lies past the CDR3, so the full variable domain is EAGVTQFPSHSVIEKGQTVTLRCDPISGHDNLYWYRRVMGKEIKFLLHFVKESKQDESGMPNNRFLAERTGGTYSTLKVQPAELEDSGVYFCASSQELGNTEAFFGQGTRLTVV.